Included here is one T cell receptor (beta chain) sequence, with context. What it binds is unknown. Some clones are missing from TCRdb's copy, which holds only in-frame ones; the method was immunoSEQ multiplex PCR. In the table there are about 80,000 clones, around 90% of which are singletons. This specimen comes from a study of identifying expanded T cells in peripheral blood. Study-level results: Differentially abundant clones: 0.95 to 1.5 between replicates, approximately 16 at roughly 13 days, more than 18 at four.

Collection occurred without any documented infections or immune events in donors. Trimming removed 5 bases from V and 8 bases from J; junction bases left unmatched: 9. There are 14 residues in the CDR3. Germline CDR1 reads LNHNV; CDR2 reads YYDKDF (reference sequence). The sample consisted of blood. V and J are TRBV15 and TRBJ2-3; 8 nucleotides align to TRBD2. The receptor's source is a person between 18 and 75 years old in good health. CDR3 region: CATSPRGVVGTQYF. The CDR3 DNA is TGTGCCACCAGCCCGCGGGGGGTCGTCGGTACGCAGTATTTT.